The TCR beta chain described here comes from a study of T cells in Graves' hyperthyroidism and ophthalmopathy. The CDR3 is 14 residues long. Per germline, CDR1 MGHRA and CDR2 YSYEKL. The V and J ends lost 5 bases and 3 bases respectively, with 10 bases between them. It was uncontrolled infection, other autoimmune disease, pregnancy or lactation that excluded patients. Thyroid ultrasound and orbital computed tomography, with clinical symptoms and serum thyroxine and TRAb, informed diagnoses. The sample, blood from the first hyperthyroidism diagnosis, precedes any ophthalmopathy symptoms. It was 8 to 10 ml of fresh peripheral blood that supplied the PBMCs. The CDR3 regions of TCR beta were amplified from RNA transcripts. Researchers ran a first-round RT-PCR on the TCR CDR3 using the HTBI primer set. TCRdb fed the multiplex PCR reads into MiXCR, producing one record per CDR3 protein. The table lists over 250,000 distinct CDR3 sequences, around 25% of them singletons, with over 25% in the top ten.

This clonotype has ten or more counts. Source material: blood. The sequence came from a middle-aged man with Graves' hyperthyroidism that later progressed to Graves' ophthalmopathy. The chain recombines TRBV4-1 with TRBJ2-2; no clear D. In DNA form, the CDR3 reads TGCGCCAGCAGCTCTGTCGGAGACACCGGGGAGCTGTTTTTT. This gives the protein CASSSVGDTGELFF.